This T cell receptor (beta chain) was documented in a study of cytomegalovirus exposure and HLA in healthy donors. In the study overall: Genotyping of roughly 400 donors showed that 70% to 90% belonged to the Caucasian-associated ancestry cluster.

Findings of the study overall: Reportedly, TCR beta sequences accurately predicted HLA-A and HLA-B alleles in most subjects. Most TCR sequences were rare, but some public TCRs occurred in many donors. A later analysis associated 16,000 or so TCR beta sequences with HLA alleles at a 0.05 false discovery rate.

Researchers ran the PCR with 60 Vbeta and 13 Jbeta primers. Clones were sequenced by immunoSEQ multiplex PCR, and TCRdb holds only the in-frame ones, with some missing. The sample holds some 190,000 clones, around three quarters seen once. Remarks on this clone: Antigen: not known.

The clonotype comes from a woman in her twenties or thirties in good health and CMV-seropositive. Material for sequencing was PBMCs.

The DNA for the CDR3 is TGTGCCACCAGCAGCAGGGCGGGGGTTCGAAGCTATGGCTACACCTTC. Protein: CATSSRAGVRSYGYTF. The chain employs TRBV15 and TRBJ1-2; TRBD1 might be the D (5 bases). Looked up from germline, CDR1 is LNHNV and CDR2 is YYDKDF (reference sequence). Trimming cost V 3 bases and J 4 bases, with 18 bases left between them. The CDR3 is 16 amino acids.